This T cell receptor beta chain is drawn from a study of blood T cell repertoires in COVID-19. Study context: Donors in the United States, Italy and Spain gave samples during acute or convalescent COVID-19.

The junction had 9 bases not matched to a gene; V was cut back by 5 bases and J by 5 bases. Germline-derived CDR1 and CDR2 are WSHSY and SAAADI. The CDR3 extends over 14 amino acids. Participants were aged about 18 to 100 years from around 26 US areas. Participant-given clinical history determined each cohort assignment. Either two negative PCRs, clearance, or symptom resolution qualified Cohort 3 donors as recovered. The table came from immunoSEQ multiplex PCR; TCRdb's copy has only in-frame clones and leaves some out. The sample lists about 170,000 clones, roughly four fifths occurring once. This chain joins TRBV10-2 and TRBJ2-7, with 7 nucleotides matching TRBD1. The sequencing sample was made of PBMCs or T cells enriched from blood (not recorded which). The TCR was taken from a man aged 45-65 years who had recovered from COVID-19. The CDR3 nucleotides read TGCGCCAGCAGTACGAGGACAGGCATGGACGAGCAGTACTTC. This encodes CASSTRTGMDEQYF.